Each of the 27 T cell receptor beta chains below was sequenced from the same sample in a study of cytomegalovirus exposure and HLA in healthy donors. The study ran its PCR with 60 Vbeta and 13 Jbeta primers. The table came from immunoSEQ multiplex PCR; TCRdb's copy has only in-frame clones and leaves some out. In the table there are 100,000 or so clones, roughly three quarters of which are singletons. What was sequenced was PBMCs. Every receptor here comes from a man between 25 and 39 years old in good health and CMV-seronegative.

The chain recombines TRBV9 with TRBJ1-2, with a weak D call TRBD1 (6 bases). The CDR3 has 16 amino acids. The germline gives CDR1 SGDLS, CDR2 YYNGEE. Deletions cut 4 bases from V and 6 bases from J, with 22 bases between. This CDR3 reads CASSPTPLDRSHGYTF. CDR3 DNA: TGTGCCAGCAGCCCTACTCCCCTTGACAGGTCCCATGGCTACACCTTC.

This chain connects TRBV30 to TRBJ1-1; a possible D gene is TRBD1 (5 bases). CDR1 GTSNPN and CDR2 SVGIG come from the germline V gene (reference sequence). With 1 base removed from V and 0 bases from J, the gap between germline ends came to 9 bases. The CDR3 has 14 residues. CDR3 region: CAWSEDTLNTEAFF. The DNA for the CDR3 is TGTGCCTGGAGTGAGGACACCCTGAACACTGAAGCTTTCTTT.

V gene TRBV18 combines with J gene TRBJ1-1; TRBD1 matches 9 bases. Germline lookup yields CDR1 KGHSH and CDR2 LQKENI. The CDR3 sequence is 15 residues long. With V trimmed by 4 bases and J by 6 bases, 9 bases remained unmatched. The CDR3: CASSLQGQGESEAFF. Written as DNA, the CDR3 is TGTGCCAGCTCACTTCAGGGACAGGGAGAATCTGAAGCTTTCTTT.

This clone is a singleton in its sample. The chain combines TRBV5-4 with TRBJ1-2, with D hard to call. The V end was cut by 0 bases, the J end by 6 bases, with 9 bases between. The CDR3 totals 13 residues. Per the germline V gene, CDR1 is SGHNT and CDR2 is YYREEE (reference sequence). CDR3 DNA: TGTGCCAGCAGCTTGGAAAACGGTAATGGCTACACCTTC. Its protein product is CASSLENGNGYTF.

The chain is built from TRBV29-1 and TRBJ2-1, with D maybe TRBD1 (5 bases). This CDR3 comprises 14 residues. Trimming pared 8 bases from V and 8 bases from J, leaving 22 bases between. Germline values: CDR1 SQVTM, CDR2 ANQGSEA. The CDR3 spells CSSRDPGNYHEQFF. CDR3 sequence (DNA): TGCAGCTCTAGAGACCCAGGGAATTACCATGAGCAGTTCTTC.

V and J are TRBV4-3 and TRBJ1-4; 7 bases fit TRBD1. The CDR3 extends over 15 amino acids. With 1 base clipped from V and 4 bases from J, the junction kept 3 bases outside the gene matches. The germline V gene encodes CDR1 LGHNA and CDR2 YSLEER. Here the CDR3 DNA reads TGCGCCAGCAGCCAAGGACAGGGTGGTAATGAAAAACTGTTTTTT. It specifies CASSQGQGGNEKLFF.

This chain joins TRBV7-2 and TRBJ1-5; tentative D call: TRBD1 (5 bases). CDR1 and CDR2 (germline): SGHTA, FQGNSA. CDR3 length equals 14 residues. Trimming removed 3 bases from V and 3 bases from J, with 9 bases in between. The chain's CDR3 is CASSFPGYNQPQHF. The DNA of the CDR3 is TGTGCCAGCAGCTTTCCAGGGTACAATCAGCCCCAGCATTTT.

In DNA form, the CDR3 reads TGTGCCAGCACCCTCAGGGGGCGCTCTGGGGCCAACGTCCTGACTTTC. As protein: CASTLRGRSGANVLTF. The rearrangement joins TRBV28 to TRBJ2-6; 8 bases are shared with TRBD1. The V gene end was trimmed by 7 bases and the J gene end by 0 bases; junction bases not matched to a gene: 5. The V gene's germline CDR1 is MDHEN and CDR2 SYDVKM. This CDR3 has 16 residues.

CDR3 sequence reads: CASRNRAGTENSPLHF. The CDR3 DNA follows: TGTGCCAGCCGGAATCGAGCCGGGACAGAGAATTCACCCCTCCACTTT. The chain couples TRBV2 to TRBJ1-6, with 7 bases lining up with TRBD1. CDR1 is SNHLY, CDR2 FYNNEI, per germline. This CDR3 comprises 16 residues. V shed 8 bases, J shed 7 bases, and the junction held 14 bases outside the gene matches.

V gene TRBV7-2 combines with J gene TRBJ2-6; D might be TRBD1 (5 bases). This CDR3 contains 15 residues. The V end lost 4 bases, the J end lost 2 bases, and 9 bases lay between the germline ends. CDR1 and CDR2 (germline): SGHTA, FQGNSA. CDR3: CASSYTGTGANVLTF. The DNA of the CDR3 is TGTGCCAGCAGCTATACAGGAACTGGGGCCAACGTCCTGACTTTC.

This chain joins TRBV19 and TRBJ1-1, with 7 bases aligning to TRBD1. Per germline, CDR1 LNHDA and CDR2 SQIVND (reference sequence). The CDR3 spans 17 residues. J lost 1 base, V lost 7 bases, and 15 bases had no gene match. In DNA form, the CDR3 reads TGTGCCAGTAATTACGGAATAACCGGGACAGCGAACACTGAAGCTTTCTTT. This sequence encodes CASNYGITGTANTEAFF. The full variable domain, completed using reference TRBV19 and TRBJ1-1, is DGGITQSPKYLFRKEGQNVTLSCEQNLNHDAMYWYRQDPGQGLRLIYYSQIVNDFQKGDIAEGYSVSREKKESFPLTVTSAQKNPTAFYLCASNYGITGTANTEAFFGQGTRLTVV.

The table lists this clone with a count of one. The chain joins TRBV7-2 to TRBJ2-1, with 7 bases lining up with TRBD2. V lost 5 bases and J lost 6; bases outside the gene matches: 10. The CDR3 has 15 amino acids. The germline V gene has CDR1 SGHTA and CDR2 FQGNSA. CDR3 protein: CASSRSGIGVNEQFF. CDR3 DNA: TGTGCCAGCAGCCGGAGCGGGATAGGTGTCAATGAGCAGTTCTTC.

J is TRBJ2-5 and V is TRBV5-4, with 9 bases aligning to TRBD1. CDR1 and CDR2 (germline): SGHNT, YYREEE (reference sequence). V dropped 4 bases and J dropped 3; count of bases not matched to a gene: 7. This CDR3 is 15 amino acids long. The CDR3 region has the DNA TGTGCCAGCAGCCTTACAGGGGGCGCCGAAGAGACCCAGTACTTC. It codes for CASSLTGGAEETQYF.

The chain recombines TRBV6-1 with TRBJ1-4, with TRBD1 matching 8 bases. The CDR3 loop spans 15 amino acids. Germline V gives CDR1 MNHNS, CDR2 SASEGT. V dropped 2 bases and J dropped 7; count of bases not matched to a gene: 6. CDR3 loop: CASSEIGRGREKLFF. The CDR3 DNA is TGTGCCAGCAGTGAAATCGGCAGGGGGCGTGAAAAACTGTTTTTT.

V gene TRBV2 combines with J gene TRBJ1-1, with D maybe TRBD1 (6 bases). Per germline, CDR1 SNHLY and CDR2 FYNNEI. CDR3 length: 16 residues. V was cut by 2 bases and J by 3 bases, with 16 bases left in between. This CDR3 is CASSERFGGADTEAFF. CDR3 in DNA: TGTGCCAGCAGTGAAAGATTTGGGGGCGCAGACACTGAAGCTTTCTTT.

The CDR3 loop reads CASSLIAGGPGEQYF. The CDR3 DNA is TGTGCCAGCAGCTTGATAGCGGGAGGGCCTGGTGAGCAGTACTTC. The rearrangement uses TRBV7-2 and TRBJ2-7; 11 bases map to TRBD2. Germline trimming cut 3 bases from V and 7 bases from J; bases unmatched to any gene: 8. This CDR3 comprises 15 residues. Germline-derived CDR1 and CDR2 are SGHTA and FQGNSA.

The V and J genes are TRBV7-2 and TRBJ2-2; TRBD2 aligns across 7 bases. The V segment lost 4 bases and the J segment 2 bases; nucleotides outside the gene matches: 4. The length of the CDR3 is 15 residues. Germline V gives CDR1 SGHTA, CDR2 FQGNSA. CDR3 sequence reads: CASSSQRDNTGELFF. The CDR3, as DNA: TGTGCCAGCAGCTCTCAGCGGGATAACACCGGGGAGCTGTTTTTT. Full variable domain (remainder filled in from reference TRBV7-2 and TRBJ2-2): GAGVSQSPSNKVTEKGKDVELRCDPISGHTALYWYRQSLGQGLEFLIYFQGNSAPDKSGLPSDRFSAERTGGSVSTLTIQRTQQEDSAVYLCASSSQRDNTGELFFGEGSRLTVL.

The V and J genes are TRBV7-9 and TRBJ2-1; tentatively, D is TRBD2 (7 bases). V was cut by 1 base and J by 8 bases, with 18 bases left in between. Germline V gene data show CDR1 as SEHNR and CDR2 as FQNEAQ (reference sequence). The CDR3 runs to 16 residues. DNA for the CDR3: TGTGCCAGCAGCTTAGGAGAGAGGGGGGGGGACGATGAGCAGTTCTTC. It is translated as CASSLGERGGDDEQFF.

The V and J genes are TRBV6-1 and TRBJ2-7; no definite D call. V lost 1 base, J lost 7 bases, and 8 bases lay in between. The CDR3 consists of 12 residues. Germline values: CDR1 MNHNS, CDR2 SASEGT. Written as DNA, the CDR3 is TGTGCCAGCAGTGAAGAAACCCTAGAGCAGTACTTC. Its protein is CASSEETLEQYF.

The chain joins TRBV5-1 to TRBJ2-5, with 10 bases lining up with TRBD1. CDR3 length: 15 amino acids. Unmatched junction bases numbered 7, after V lost 4 bases and J lost 4 bases. Germline CDR1 and CDR2: SGHRS and YFSETQ. The CDR3 coding sequence is TGCGCCAGCAGCCCCTGGACAGGGGGACGAGAGACCCAGTACTTC. It codes for CASSPWTGGRETQYF.

The rearrangement joins TRBV19 to TRBJ2-2; 11 nucleotides line up with TRBD2. The length of the CDR3 is 16 residues. Germline V gene sequence: CDR1 LNHDA, CDR2 SQIVND (reference sequence). Trimming removed 7 bases from V and 6 bases from J; junction bases left unmatched: 10. The CDR3 region has the DNA TGTGCCAGTACCAAACTAGCGGGAGCCGATGCCGGGGAGCTGTTTTTT. Amino acids: CASTKLAGADAGELFF.

This clone was picked up a small number of times. The V call is TRBV14, the J call TRBJ2-1, with 7 bases fitting TRBD2. V was clipped by 4 bases and J by 7 bases; unmatched bases: 10. Germline V CDR1 and CDR2: SGHDN, FVKESK. There are 15 residues in the CDR3. In DNA form, the CDR3 reads TGTGCCAGCAGCCTCCTAGCTAGCGGCGAGAATGAGCAGTTCTTC. Its translation is CASSLLASGENEQFF.

The chain has TRBV30 and TRBJ2-2, with D unclear. The germline V and J ends were trimmed by 4 bases and 3 bases, with 6 bases remaining between them. The CDR3 is 12 residues long. The germline V gene has CDR1 GTSNPN and CDR2 SVGIG (reference sequence). The CDR3 protein is CAWMADTGELFF. The CDR3 DNA sequence: TGTGCCTGGATGGCGGACACCGGGGAGCTGTTTTTT.

The V and J genes are TRBV29-1 and TRBJ2-3; D possibly corresponds to TRBD1 (6 bases). The ends were cut back, 6 bases at V and 2 bases at J, with 12 bases in the middle. This CDR3 region has 13 residues. The V gene's germline CDR1 is SQVTM and CDR2 ANQGSEA. CDR3 residues: CSVSGDNTDTQYF. The CDR3 nucleotides read TGCAGCGTCTCAGGGGATAACACAGATACGCAGTATTTT.

V gene TRBV6-5 combines with J gene TRBJ2-1; TRBD2 aligns across 7 bases. The V segment lost 4 bases and the J segment 7 bases; nucleotides outside the gene matches: 4. Germline V lookup: CDR1 MNHEY, CDR2 SVGAGI. There are 13 residues in the CDR3. DNA for the CDR3: TGTGCCAGCAGTTTTGATAGCGGGAATGAGCAGTTCTTC. Translation gives CASSFDSGNEQFF.

The chain has TRBV19 and TRBJ2-7, with a tentative D call TRBD1 (6 bases). CDR3 length: 15 residues. With 2 bases removed from V and 4 bases from J, the gap between germline ends came to 15 bases. CDR1 and CDR2 from the germline V gene are LNHDA and SQIVND (reference sequence). CDR3 in DNA: TGTGCCAGTAGTATAACCTGGGACAATGGGTACGAGCAGTACTTC. Encoded protein: CASSITWDNGYEQYF.

This chain uses TRBV7-9 with TRBJ2-1; D is possibly TRBD2 (5 bases). Germline V gene lookup returns CDR1 SEHNR and CDR2 FQNEAQ (reference sequence). This CDR3 is built from 16 residues. Trimming left V 5 bases short and J 0 bases short, with 14 bases between. CDR3 DNA: TGTGCCAGCAGCCTAAGTCGGGCGGGCTCCTACAATGAGCAGTTCTTC. Protein sequence: CASSLSRAGSYNEQFF.